The 8 T cell receptor beta chains below all came from one sample that was sequenced in a study of T cell responses to AZD1222 COVID-19 vaccine. The repertoire was sequenced with immunoSEQ multiplex PCR; TCRdb's copy has only in-frame clones and lacks some. The sample yields about 78,000 clones, approximately 88% seen once. This material consisted of peripheral blood, taken on day 0 of MenACWY control vaccination. These receptors were taken from an adult in good health.

The J gene is TRBJ1-2, the V gene TRBV2; D is uncertain. The CDR3 has 13 amino acids. V dropped 3 bases and J dropped 4 bases, with 9 bases sitting between them. Germline V gene data show CDR1 as SNHLY and CDR2 as FYNNEI. The CDR3 coding sequence is TGTGCCAGCAGTGACGGCAGCCTCTATGGCTACACCTTC. This translates into CASSDGSLYGYTF.

This clone was seen just once. The V call is TRBV27, the J call TRBJ2-3; 10 nucleotides line up with TRBD2. This CDR3 is built from 15 residues. V shed 5 bases and J 5 bases; nucleotides not matched to a gene: 7. Germline CDR1 reads MNHEY; CDR2 reads SMNVEV (reference sequence). In DNA, the CDR3 is TGTGCCAGCAGTGCTAGCGGGGGCTTGGGAGATACGCAGTATTTT. It yields the protein CASSASGGLGDTQYF.

V is TRBV4-3 and J is TRBJ1-1, with TRBD1 as a possible D gene (5 bases). CDR1 and CDR2 (germline): LGHNA, YSLEER. The V gene lost 0 bases and the J gene lost 0 bases, with 17 bases spanning the gap. This CDR3 is built from 18 residues. In DNA form, the CDR3 reads TGCGCCAGCAGCCAAGACCCCGGGACTAACTTAGTGAACACTGAAGCTTTCTTT. It specifies CASSQDPGTNLVNTEAFF.

This clone was found a few times. The chain recombines TRBV7-9 with TRBJ1-2, with D uncertain. CDR1 and CDR2 from the germline V gene are SEHNR and FQNEAQ (reference sequence). The CDR3 totals 13 residues. V shed 5 bases and J shed 6 bases, with 13 bases lying between them. The CDR3 reads CASSPIQVDGYTF. In DNA form, the CDR3 reads TGTGCCAGCAGCCCGATCCAAGTGGATGGCTACACCTTC.

The chain couples TRBV19 to TRBJ1-1, with TRBD1 as a possible D gene (5 bases). The ends were cut back, 3 bases at V and 4 bases at J, with 9 bases in the middle. This CDR3 comprises 13 residues. Germline V gene lookup returns CDR1 LNHDA and CDR2 SQIVND (reference sequence). The DNA for the CDR3 is TGTGCCAGTAGTATGGGGGTGGTCACTGAAGCTTTCTTT. This codes for CASSMGVVTEAFF.

In this sample, this clone turned up once. The gene calls are TRBV3-1 (or the pseudogene TRBV3-2) and TRBJ1-5; D ambiguous. V was pared by 1 base and J by 0 bases, with 7 bases between. This CDR3 is 15 amino acids long. Germline CDR1 reads LGHDT; CDR2 reads YNNKEL (reference sequence). Here the CDR3 DNA reads TGTGCCAGCAGCCAAGGGCCTTATAGCAATCAGCCCCAGCATTTT. Translated, it gives CASSQGPYSNQPQHF.

The chain combines TRBV30 with TRBJ2-3, with D uncertain. The CDR3 sequence is 14 residues long. From germline, CDR1 is GTSNPN and CDR2 SVGIG (reference sequence). V lost 1 base, J lost 0 bases, and 8 bases lay in between. The CDR3 loop is CAWSGETSTDTQYF. Written as DNA, the CDR3 is TGTGCCTGGAGTGGAGAGACTAGCACAGATACGCAGTATTTT.

The chain links TRBV5-4 to TRBJ1-6, with TRBD1 matching 9 bases. The V gene's germline CDR1 is SGHNT and CDR2 YYREEE (reference sequence). J was trimmed by 11 bases and V by 4 bases; bases with no gene match: 7. This CDR3 has 14 amino acids. The CDR3 protein is CASSDTGGGPPLHF. CDR3 nucleotide sequence: TGTGCCAGCAGCGATACAGGGGGCGGTCCACCCCTCCACTTT. Filled out from reference TRBV5-4 and TRBJ1-6, the complete variable domain reads ETGVTQSPTHLIKTRGQQVTLRCSSQSGHNTVSWYQQALGQGPQFIFQYYREEENGRGNFPPRFSGLQFPNYSSELNVNALELDDSALYLCASSDTGGGPPLHFGNGTRLTVT.